Below are 17 T cell receptor beta chains sequenced from a single sample in a study of metastatic and nonmetastatic thyroid tumors. TCRdb reprocessed the PCR reads via MiXCR. The table has roughly 32,000 clones, under 20% seen once; the top ten hold 10%. Thyroid surgery had not been preceded by any treatment in any patient. Material for sequencing was blood. These receptor sequences come from a female donor with papillary thyroid cancer or a benign thyroid nodule (not recorded which). Some clones in this sample may be carry-over from other donors' samples.

The V and J genes are TRBV10-1 and TRBJ2-7; weak D call: TRBD2 (5 bases). CDR1 WNHNN and CDR2 SYGVQD come from the germline V gene (reference sequence). Trimming took off 5 bases at V and 0 bases at J, with 8 bases between the two ends. The CDR3 sequence is 13 residues long. Here the CDR3 DNA reads TGCGCCAGCAGTCCCCGGGACTCCTACGAGCAGTACTTC. Its protein product is CASSPRDSYEQYF.

The table lists this clone with many counts. This chain links TRBV20-1 with TRBJ2-7, with 13 bases aligning to TRBD2. The CDR3 covers 18 residues. Unmatched junction bases numbered 12, after V lost 2 bases and J lost 2 bases. The V gene's germline CDR1 is DFQATT and CDR2 SNEGSKA (reference sequence). The CDR3 protein is CSARPSGTSGKGAYEQYF. In DNA form, the CDR3 reads TGCAGTGCTAGACCTTCCGGGACTAGCGGGAAGGGAGCCTACGAGCAGTACTTC.

This clone has ten or more counts. The J gene is TRBJ2-1, the V gene TRBV5-6, with 9 bases identical to TRBD1. Unmatched junction bases numbered 9, after V lost 0 bases and J lost 5 bases. Per the germline V gene, CDR1 is SGHDT and CDR2 is YYEEEE. CDR3 size: 17 residues. CDR3 amino acids: CASSLVAWGQGDNEQFF. The CDR3 DNA is TGTGCCAGCAGCTTGGTTGCTTGGGGACAGGGAGACAATGAGCAGTTCTTC.

V gene TRBV7-3 combines with J gene TRBJ1-2; TRBD1 matches 9 bases. The CDR3 spans 15 residues. From germline, CDR1 is SGHTA and CDR2 FQGTGA. V trimming: 6 bases; J trimming: 5 bases; junction bases outside the gene matches: 10. The chain's CDR3 is CASSEAETGGYGYTF. CDR3 nucleotides: TGTGCCAGCAGTGAAGCGGAGACAGGGGGGTATGGCTACACCTTC. Drawing the rest from reference TRBV7-3 and TRBJ1-2, the complete variable domain is GAGVSQTPSNKVTEKGKYVELRCDPISGHTALYWYRQSLGQGPEFLIYFQGTGAADDSGLPNDRFFAVRPEGSVSTLKIQRTERGDSAVYLCASSEAETGGYGYTFGSGTRLTVV.

The chain couples TRBV20-1 to TRBJ2-5; D call uncertain. Trimming cost V 3 bases and J 5 bases, with 13 bases left between them. There are 13 residues in the CDR3. The germline CDR1 and CDR2 sequences are DFQATT and SNEGSKA (reference sequence). This chain's CDR3 is CSARDRFGETQYF. CDR3 sequence (DNA): TGCAGTGCTAGGGATCGTTTTGGGGAGACCCAGTACTTC.

This clone showed up many times. This chain uses TRBV30 with TRBJ1-1; D not resolved. In germline, CDR1 is GTSNPN, CDR2 SVGIG (reference sequence). CDR3 length: 15 residues. V shed 0 bases and J shed 1 base, with 12 bases lying between them. As DNA, the CDR3 is TGTGCCTGGAGTGTGGTTAGGCAGCCGAACACTGAAGCTTTCTTT. Residues: CAWSVVRQPNTEAFF.

The V call is TRBV20-1, the J call TRBJ1-6; the D gene is possibly TRBD1 (6 bases). The CDR3 has 16 residues. In germline, CDR1 is DFQATT, CDR2 SNEGSKA (reference sequence). Between the trimmed V and J ends, which lost 3 bases and 8 bases, there was a span of 20 bases. In DNA, the CDR3 is TGCAGTGCTAGCCCCCAGGGGCAGCTATTTTATTCACCCCTCCACTTT. Its protein is CSASPQGQLFYSPLHF.

This clone came up many times. This chain connects TRBV10-3 to TRBJ1-1, with 9 nucleotides matching TRBD1. Germline loops: CDR1 ENHRY, CDR2 SYGVKD. CDR3 length equals 13 residues. The trim removed 6 bases at V and 9 bases at J, leaving 8 bases unmatched. The CDR3 loop reads CAIRETGGMQAFF. CDR3 coding DNA: TGTGCCATCAGGGAAACAGGGGGCATGCAAGCTTTCTTT.

In this sample, this clone turned up a few times. A junction boundary mismatches the germline segment, possibly from a read error. The chain couples TRBV6-5 to TRBJ2-3; unclear D gene. CDR3 length equals 15 residues. CDR1 is MNHEY and CDR2 is SVGAGI in the germline V gene. The CDR3 bases are TGTGCCAGCAGTTATCGGGCTATCGGCACAGATACTCAGTATTTT. It is translated as CASSYRAIGTDTQYF.

This clone was seen at least ten times. Other nucleotide sequences in the sample specify the same CDR3. The V and J genes are TRBV12-3 or TRBV12-4 and TRBJ2-7; D is undetermined. V was trimmed by 6 bases and J by 0 bases, leaving 12 bases between them. The CDR3 length is 14 residues. CDR3 sequence reads: CASRPQGYSYEQYF. CDR3 DNA sequence: TGTGCCAGCAGACCTCAAGGTTACTCCTACGAGCAGTACTTC.

This clone came up a few times. A much larger clone lies one base from this, so it may be a read error. The V and J genes are TRBV6-1 and TRBJ2-3; a possible D gene is TRBD2 (6 bases). This CDR3 spans 15 amino acids. V was clipped by 5 bases and J by 3 bases, with 15 bases between them. CDR1 and CDR2 (germline): MNHNS, SASEGT. CDR3: CASSSRTIRTDTQYF. The CDR3 coding sequence is TGTGCCAGCAGTTCCAGGACTATCAGAACAGATACGCAGTATTTT.

This clone showed up many times. This chain joins TRBV29-1 and TRBJ2-2, with D perhaps being TRBD1 or TRBD2 (5 bases each). CDR1 SQVTM and CDR2 ANQGSEA come from the germline V gene. This CDR3 region has 15 residues. V gave up 5 bases and J gave up 0 bases, with 13 bases separating them. The CDR3 sequence: CSVLAGTTNTGELFF. CDR3 coding DNA: TGCAGCGTTTTAGCCGGGACCACGAACACCGGGGAGCTGTTTTTT.

V is TRBV6-1 and J is TRBJ2-3; TRBD2 aligns across 13 bases. The length of the CDR3 is 16 residues. Trimming cost V 6 bases and J 11 bases; bases outside gene matches: 14. CDR1 is MNHNS and CDR2 is SASEGT in the germline V gene. The CDR3 region is CASSPGTSGVGLVQYF. The CDR3 region has the DNA TGTGCCAGCAGCCCCGGGACTAGCGGGGTGGGGCTTGTGCAGTATTTT.

This clone was counted ten times or more. The rearrangement links TRBV29-1 to TRBJ2-7; D might be TRBD1 (6 bases). Per the germline V gene, CDR1 is SQVTM and CDR2 is ANQGSEA. Trimming pared 6 bases from V and 2 bases from J, leaving 26 bases between. This CDR3 spans 17 amino acids. CDR3 nucleotides: TGCAGCGTGGCAGGGGCTCTCTCTAGATCTCTCACCTACGAGCAGTACTTC. This codes for CSVAGALSRSLTYEQYF.

This clone was counted many times. V gene TRBV7-8 combines with J gene TRBJ1-2; no clear D. This CDR3 comprises 13 residues. Germline CDR1 is SGHVS and CDR2 is FQNEAQ. V shed 5 bases and J shed 4 bases, with 11 bases lying between them. The DNA of the CDR3 is TGTGCCAGCAGCCCTGGGAGGGTCTATGGCTACACCTTC. It encodes CASSPGRVYGYTF.

This clone was recorded at least ten times. The chain links TRBV20-1 to TRBJ2-2; 8 nucleotides line up with TRBD2. The CDR3 extends over 16 amino acids. Germline trimming cut 1 base from V and 3 bases from J; bases unmatched to any gene: 7. Germline V gene lookup returns CDR1 DFQATT and CDR2 SNEGSKA (reference sequence). CDR3 amino acids: CSARGIGSGDTGELFF. In DNA form, the CDR3 reads TGCAGTGCTAGAGGGATTGGTAGCGGGGACACCGGGGAGCTGTTTTTT.

This chain uses TRBV20-1 with TRBJ2-1; TRBD1 or TRBD2 may be the D gene (6 bases each). Trimming cost V 4 bases and J 5 bases, with 18 bases left between them. CDR3 length: 15 residues. Germline CDR1 DFQATT, CDR2 SNEGSKA (reference sequence). CDR3 DNA: TGCAGTGCTACCCAAGGAGGGGGGCGTGACAATGAGCAGTTCTTC. It encodes CSATQGGGRDNEQFF.